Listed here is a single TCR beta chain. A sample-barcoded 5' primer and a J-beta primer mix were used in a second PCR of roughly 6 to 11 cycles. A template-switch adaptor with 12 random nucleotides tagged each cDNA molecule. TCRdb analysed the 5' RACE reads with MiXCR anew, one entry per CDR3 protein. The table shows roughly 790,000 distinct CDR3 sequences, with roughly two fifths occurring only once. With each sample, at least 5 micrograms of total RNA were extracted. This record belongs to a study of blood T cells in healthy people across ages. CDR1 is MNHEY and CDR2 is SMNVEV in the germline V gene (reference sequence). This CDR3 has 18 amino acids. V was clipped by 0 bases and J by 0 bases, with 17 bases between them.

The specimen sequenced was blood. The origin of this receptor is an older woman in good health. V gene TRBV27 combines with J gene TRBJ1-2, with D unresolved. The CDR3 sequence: CASSLSGEGFRANYGYTF. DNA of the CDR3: TGTGCCAGCAGTTTATCCGGGGAGGGATTCCGAGCTAACTATGGCTACACCTTC.